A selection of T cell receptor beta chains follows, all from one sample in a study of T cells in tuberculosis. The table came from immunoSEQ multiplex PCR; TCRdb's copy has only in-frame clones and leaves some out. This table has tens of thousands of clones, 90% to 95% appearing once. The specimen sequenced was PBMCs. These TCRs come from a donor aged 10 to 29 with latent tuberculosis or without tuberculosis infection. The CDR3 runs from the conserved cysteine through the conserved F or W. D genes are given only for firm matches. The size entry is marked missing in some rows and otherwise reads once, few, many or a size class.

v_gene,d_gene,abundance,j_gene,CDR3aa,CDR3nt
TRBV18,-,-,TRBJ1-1,CASSPSQGSTEAFF,TGTGCCAGCTCACCCAGCCAAGGGAGCACTGAAGCTTTCTTT
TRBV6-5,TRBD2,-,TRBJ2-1,CASSPGTSRPNEQFF,TGTGCCAGCAGTCCCGGGACTAGCAGGCCCAATGAGCAGTTCTTC
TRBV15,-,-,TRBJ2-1,CATQALLDNGNEQFF,TGTGCCACCCAAGCTCTATTAGACAACGGCAATGAGCAGTTCTTC
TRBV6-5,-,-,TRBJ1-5,CASSYSMGGQPQHF,TGTGCCAGCAGTTACTCGATGGGGGGTCAGCCCCAGCATTTT
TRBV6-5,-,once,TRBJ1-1,CASTSPGGTEAFF,TGTGCCAGCACCTCTCCGGGGGGCACTGAAGCTTTCTTT
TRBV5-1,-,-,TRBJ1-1,CASSPQTMNTEAFF,TGCGCCAGCAGCCCCCAGACAATGAACACTGAAGCTTTCTTT
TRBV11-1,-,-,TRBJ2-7,CASSLIGKAAYEQYF,TGTGCCAGCAGCCTGATCGGAAAGGCGGCCTACGAGCAGTACTTC
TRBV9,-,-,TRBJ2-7,CASSASYEQYF,TGTGCCAGCAGCGCTTCCTACGAGCAGTACTTC
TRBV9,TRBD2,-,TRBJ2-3,CASSVEDGGGPSTDTQYF,TGTGCCAGCAGCGTAGAAGACGGCGGGGGGCCTAGCACAGATACGCAGTATTTT
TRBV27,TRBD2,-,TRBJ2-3,CASSLRTSGYTDTQYF,TGTGCCAGCAGTTTACGGACTAGCGGATACACAGATACGCAGTATTTT
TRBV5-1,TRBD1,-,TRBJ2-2,CASSFTGGATGELFF,TGCGCCAGCAGCTTCACAGGGGGCGCGACCGGGGAGCTGTTTTTT
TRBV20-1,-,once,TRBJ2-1,CSAYRGGEQFF,TGCAGTGCTTACAGGGGAGGCGAGCAGTTCTTC
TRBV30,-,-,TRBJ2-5,CAWSVGSAETQYF,TGTGCCTGGAGTGTAGGTAGCGCAGAGACCCAGTACTTC
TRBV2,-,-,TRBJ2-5,CASRREAGETQYF,TGTGCCAGCAGGAGGGAGGCAGGGGAGACCCAGTACTTC
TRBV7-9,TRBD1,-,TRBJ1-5,CASSPTGDSNQPQHF,TGTGCCAGCAGCCCTACAGGGGATAGCAATCAGCCCCAGCATTTT
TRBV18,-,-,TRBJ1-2,CASSPPEARGYTF,TGTGCCAGCTCACCACCGGAGGCCCGGGGCTACACCTTC
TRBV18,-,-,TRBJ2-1,CASSPPGGAEFF,TGTGCCAGCTCACCACCGGGAGGTGCGGAGTTCTTC
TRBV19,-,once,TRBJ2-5,CASSRQHLKETQYF,TGTGCCAGTAGTCGACAACACCTAAAAGAGACCCAGTACTTC
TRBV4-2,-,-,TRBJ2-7,CASSRAGSYEQYF,TGTGCCAGCAGCCGAGCCGGCTCCTACGAGCAGTACTTC
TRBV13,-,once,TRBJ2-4,CASSSTELAKNIQYF,TGTGCCAGCAGCTCGACAGAACTAGCCAAAAACATTCAGTACTTC
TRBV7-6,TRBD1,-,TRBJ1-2,CASSLAHQGASGYTF,TGTGCCAGCAGCTTAGCTCACCAGGGGGCAAGCGGCTACACCTTC
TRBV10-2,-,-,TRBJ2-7,CASSESDNYEQYF,TGCGCCAGCAGTGAGTCAGACAACTACGAGCAGTACTTC
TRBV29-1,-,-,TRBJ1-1,CSVEALTEMNTEAFF,TGCAGCGTCGAAGCCTTGACGGAGATGAACACTGAAGCTTTCTTT
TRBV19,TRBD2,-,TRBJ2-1,CATATSGSSYNEQFF,TGTGCCACCGCCACTAGCGGGAGTTCTTACAATGAGCAGTTCTTC
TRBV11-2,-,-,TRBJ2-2,CASSLGSFTGELFF,TGTGCCAGCAGCTTAGGAAGCTTCACCGGGGAGCTGTTTTTT
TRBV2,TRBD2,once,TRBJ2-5,CASSVPRREIEETQYF,TGTGCCAGCAGTGTCCCGAGGCGGGAGATTGAAGAGACCCAGTACTTC
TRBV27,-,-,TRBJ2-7,CASSWGDRSYEQYF,TGTGCCAGCAGTTGGGGGGACAGATCCTACGAGCAGTACTTC
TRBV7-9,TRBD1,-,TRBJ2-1,CASSPRQGASYNEQFF,TGTGCCAGCAGCCCGCGACAGGGGGCCTCCTACAATGAGCAGTTCTTC
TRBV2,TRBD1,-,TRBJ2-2,CASSRDSSNTGELFF,TGTGCCAGCAGCCGGGACAGTTCGAACACCGGGGAGCTGTTTTTT
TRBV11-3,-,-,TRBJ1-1,CASSLETDREAFF,TGTGCCAGCAGCTTAGAGACAGACCGAGAAGCTTTCTTT
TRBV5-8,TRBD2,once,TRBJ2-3,CASSIGTSGGLTDTQYF,TGTGCCAGCAGCATCGGGACTAGCGGGGGACTAACAGATACGCAGTATTTT
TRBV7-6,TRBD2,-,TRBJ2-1,CASSPGLANGEQFF,TGTGCCAGCAGCCCCGGACTAGCGAACGGTGAGCAGTTCTTC
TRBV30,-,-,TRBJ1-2,CASHSNYGYTF,TGTGCCTCACATTCCAACTATGGCTACACCTTC
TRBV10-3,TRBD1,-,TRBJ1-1,CAISRGRETEAFF,TGTGCCATCAGCAGGGGGCGAGAGACTGAAGCTTTCTTT
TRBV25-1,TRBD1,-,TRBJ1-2,CASSESYRGMDYGYTF,TGTGCCAGCAGTGAATCGTACAGGGGGATGGACTATGGCTACACCTTC
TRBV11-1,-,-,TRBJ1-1,CASSSRVNTEAFF,TGTGCCAGCAGCTCACGGGTGAACACTGAAGCTTTCTTT
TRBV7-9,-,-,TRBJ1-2,CASSRGSAQTDYGYTF,TGTGCCAGCAGCCGGGGTTCGGCACAGACCGACTATGGCTACACCTTC
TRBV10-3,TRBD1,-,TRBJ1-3,CAISATGGSGNTIYF,TGTGCCATCAGTGCGACAGGGGGCTCTGGAAACACCATATATTTT
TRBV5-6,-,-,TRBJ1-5,CASSLSGQGLQPQHF,TGTGCCAGCAGCTTGTCAGGTCAGGGCTTGCAGCCCCAGCATTTT
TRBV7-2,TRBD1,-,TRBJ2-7,CASSPTRDSYEQYF,TGTGCCAGCAGCCCTACCCGGGACAGCTACGAGCAGTACTTC
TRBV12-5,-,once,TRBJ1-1,CASGPGGPTFGAEAFF,TGTGCTAGTGGTCCGGGAGGGCCCACGTTTGGGGCTGAAGCTTTCTTT
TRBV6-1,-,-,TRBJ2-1,CASSAAGLARYNEQFF,TGTGCCAGCAGTGCAGCGGGTCTAGCGCGATACAATGAGCAGTTCTTC
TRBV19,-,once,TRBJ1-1,CASSILTRAGGVTEAFF,TGTGCCAGTAGTATACTAACGCGGGCGGGAGGTGTGACTGAAGCTTTCTTT
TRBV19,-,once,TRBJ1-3,CASSILGSGNTIYF,TGTGCCAGTAGTATACTCGGGTCTGGAAACACCATATATTTT
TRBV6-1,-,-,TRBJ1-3,CASSESVRSGNTIYF,TGTGCCAGCAGTGAATCGGTACGCTCTGGAAACACCATATATTTT
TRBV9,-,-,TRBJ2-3,CASSVRVSGEADTQYF,TGTGCCAGCAGCGTCCGAGTCTCGGGAGAGGCAGATACGCAGTATTTT
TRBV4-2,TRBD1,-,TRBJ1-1,CASSQTWDRGRGNTEAFF,TGTGCCAGCAGCCAAACTTGGGACAGGGGGCGCGGAAACACTGAAGCTTTCTTT
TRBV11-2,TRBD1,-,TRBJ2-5,CASSRDRVETQYF,TGTGCCAGCAGCAGGGACAGGGTGGAGACCCAGTACTTC
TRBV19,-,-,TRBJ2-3,CASSMNVQGFTDTQYF,TGTGCCAGTAGTATGAACGTCCAGGGATTCACAGATACGCAGTATTTT
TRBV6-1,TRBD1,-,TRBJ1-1,CASSSRTGNTEAFF,TGTGCCAGCAGTAGCCGGACAGGGAACACTGAAGCTTTCTTT
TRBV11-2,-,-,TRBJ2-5,CASSPRTATGETQYF,TGTGCCAGCAGCCCCCGGACAGCCACCGGGGAGACCCAGTACTTC
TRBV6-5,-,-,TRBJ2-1,CASSQGREQFF,TGTGCCAGCAGCCAGGGGCGGGAGCAGTTCTTC
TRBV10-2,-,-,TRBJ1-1,CASSESPGERAFF,TGCGCCAGCAGTGAGTCCCCGGGGGAGAGGGCTTTCTTT
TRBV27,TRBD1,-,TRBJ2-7,CASSSEGTGTYEQYF,TGTGCCAGCAGTTCCGAAGGGACAGGGACCTACGAGCAGTACTTC
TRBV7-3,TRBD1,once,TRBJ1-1,CASSSSGGTEAFF,TGTGCCAGCAGCTCCTCAGGGGGGACTGAAGCTTTCTTT